What follows is one TCR beta chain and its context. Its antigen is currently unknown. This entry comes from a study of T cell repertoires in cytomegalovirus infection. Study as a whole: Public TCR beta signatures provided an indication of both CMV infection and a matching HLA type. The study, taken as a whole, reports: It was HLA-C-restricted CMV-specific TCR beta clonotypes that dominated the response ex vivo. Individuals carrying CMV plus the relevant HLA were identified by cumulative frequency of public TCR beta families.

TCRdb recomputed calls from the reads with MiXCR, one row per CDR3 protein. Among 40,000 to 50,000 distinct CDR3 sequences listed, 20% to 25% were seen once. CDR3 length: 11 amino acids. CDR1 is MNHGY, CDR2 SAAAGT, per germline. Trimming pared 4 bases from V and 7 bases from J, leaving 7 bases between. The material sequenced was PBMCs, sequenced either directly or after in vitro stimulation (not recorded which). The chain has TRBV6-8 and TRBJ1-2; D is undetermined. This receptor was taken from a human donor in good health (CMV status not recorded). Some clones in this sample may be carry-over from other donors' samples. In DNA form, the CDR3 reads TGTGCCAGCAGTTCCACATCTGGCTACACCTTC. Protein: CASSSTSGYTF.